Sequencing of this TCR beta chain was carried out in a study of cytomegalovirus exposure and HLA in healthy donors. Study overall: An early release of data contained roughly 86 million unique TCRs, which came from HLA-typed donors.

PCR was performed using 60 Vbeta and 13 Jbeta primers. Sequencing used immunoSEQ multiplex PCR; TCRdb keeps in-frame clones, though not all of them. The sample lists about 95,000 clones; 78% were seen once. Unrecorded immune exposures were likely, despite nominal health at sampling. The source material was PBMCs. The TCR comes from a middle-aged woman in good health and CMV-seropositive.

The CDR3 sequence: CASSGRGALGTEAFF. The CDR3, as DNA: TGTGCCAGCAGCGGAAGGGGCGCTTTAGGGACTGAAGCTTTCTTT. The chain employs TRBV6-1 and TRBJ1-1; TRBD1 is a possible D gene (5 bases). From germline, CDR1 is MNHNS and CDR2 SASEGT. The CDR3 length is 15 residues. The V and J ends lost 6 bases and 5 bases respectively, with 19 bases between them.